This T cell receptor (beta chain) appears in the sequencing data of a study of a mutant IDH1 vaccine in newly diagnosed glioma. Described time point: week 23, last vaccination. Vaccination used 300 ug of mutant IDH1 20-mer peptide per dose, with topical imiquimod. Comment on this clone: The antigen is undetermined.

The length of the CDR3 is 14 residues. V lost 7 bases and J lost 1; bases outside the gene matches: 4. The V gene's germline CDR1 is SNHLY and CDR2 FYNNEI. Some clones are missing from TCRdb's copy, which holds only in-frame ones; the method was immunoSEQ multiplex PCR. The table lists about 86,000 clones, about 82% of them singletons. The receptor was derived from a man aged 30-40 years with glioma. Some clones in this sample may be carry-over from other donors' samples. V and J are TRBV2 and TRBJ1-1; 9 positions match TRBD1. The source was PBMCs, collected from a glioma patient whose treatment included an IDH1 peptide vaccine. Here the CDR3 DNA reads TGTGCCAGCAACCGGGACAGGGAGAACACTGAAGCTTTCTTT. Translated, it gives CASNRDRENTEAFF.